What follows describes a single TCR beta chain. Its target is unknown. These data belong to a study of OX40 agonist ivuxolimab in advanced cancers. Overall study: Melanoma, hepatocellular carcinoma, head and neck or renal cell cancer occurred in dose-escalation patients.

Blood sampling was done at baseline, cycle 4 day 1, and cycle 7 day 1. V trimming: 5 bases; J trimming: 1 base; junction bases outside the gene matches: 2. The length of the CDR3 is 14 residues. Per germline, CDR1 SGHVS and CDR2 FNYEAQ. Findings of the study overall: Compared with CD4+, CD8+ T cells on average had more expanded clones. Some nonresponders likewise displayed low normalized T-cell clonal expansion.

Clones were sequenced by immunoSEQ multiplex PCR, and TCRdb holds only the in-frame ones, with some missing. This sample yields 20,000 to 25,000 clones, of which about nine tenths are seen a single time; around 50% belongs to the top ten. This receptor was taken from an adult with an advanced solid tumor such as melanoma, head and neck, liver or kidney cancer. This sample comprised CD4+ or CD8+ T cells sorted from blood, obtained in a trial of the OX40 agonist ivuxolimab. The chain couples TRBV7-6 to TRBJ2-3; 8 bases fit TRBD2. In DNA, the CDR3 is TGTGCCAGCAGCCGTAGCGGGGGCACAGATACGCAGTATTTT. It encodes CASSRSGGTDTQYF.